The 8 T cell receptor beta chains presented below share a single source sample, sequenced in a study of CD8 T cells in Susac syndrome. Random hexamers were used to reverse transcribe the RNA input (roughly 0.5 to 1 ug). Each CDR3 protein gets one entry after TCRdb re-called the immunoSEQ multiplex PCR reads with MiXCR. Of under 300,000 distinct CDR3 sequences listed, around 96% are singletons. The sequencing sample was made of CD4+ T cells from PBMCs. All receptors derive from a human donor with Susac syndrome.

V is TRBV29-1 and J is TRBJ1-2; D unresolved. Deletions cut 7 bases from V and 5 bases from J, with 14 bases between. CDR1 is SQVTM and CDR2 is ANQGSEA in the germline V gene. The CDR3 covers 12 residues. As DNA, the CDR3 is TGCAGCGCAGAAGACCGTGTATATGGCTACACCTTC. Amino acid sequence: CSAEDRVYGYTF.

The V call is TRBV3-1, the J call TRBJ2-1; no reliable D call. Trimming stripped 0 bases from V and 6 bases from J, with 6 bases between. This CDR3 has 13 amino acids. Looked up from germline, CDR1 is LGHDT and CDR2 is YNNKEL (reference sequence). The CDR3 loop reads CASSQDELNEQFF. CDR3 in DNA: TGTGCCAGCAGCCAAGATGAACTCAATGAGCAGTTCTTC.

This chain joins TRBV2 and TRBJ1-4; D is possibly TRBD1 (5 bases). The CDR3 sequence is 14 residues long. Trimming removed 5 bases at V and 4 bases at J, with 11 bases between. Per germline, CDR1 SNHLY and CDR2 FYNNEI. CDR3 nucleotides: TGTGCCAGCAGTAGACAGCAGCTTAATGAAAAACTGTTTTTT. It codes for CASSRQQLNEKLFF.

The chain joins TRBV21-1 to TRBJ2-7; TRBD1 is the table's D call, not checked against the DNA. TRBV21-1 is a pseudogene. The CDR3 covers 16 residues. CDR3 bases: TGTGCCAGCAGCTCACACCTCGGGGGCACCGTCTGTGAGCAGTACTTC. Encoded protein: CASSSHLGGTVCEQYF.

V gene TRBV20-1 combines with J gene TRBJ2-5; D might be TRBD2 (6 bases). V lost 4 bases and J 9 bases, leaving 24 bases between the germline ends. CDR3 length equals 15 residues. Germline V gene lookup returns CDR1 DFQATT and CDR2 SNEGSKA (reference sequence). The chain's CDR3 is CSATPAAGGVGSQYF. DNA for the CDR3: TGCAGTGCTACCCCCGCAGCGGGTGGTGTAGGGTCCCAGTACTTC.

CDR3 in amino acids: CASSVGQGQETQYF. The CDR3 nucleotides are TGTGCCAGCAGCGTAGGACAGGGTCAAGAGACCCAGTACTTC. The rearrangement links TRBV9 to TRBJ2-5, with 7 bases lining up with TRBD1. The CDR3 length is 14 residues. V lost 0 bases, J lost 2 bases, and 1 base stayed unmatched. CDR1 is SGDLS and CDR2 is YYNGEE in the germline V gene.

The genes are TRBV20-1 and TRBJ2-1; D gene uncertain. V lost 3 bases to trimming and J lost 10 bases, with 13 bases between them. The CDR3 is 12 residues long. The germline CDR1 and CDR2 sequences are DFQATT and SNEGSKA (reference sequence). This CDR3 is CSASWVAGEQFF. CDR3 bases: TGCAGTGCTAGTTGGGTGGCCGGGGAGCAGTTCTTC.

The chain is built from TRBV18 and TRBJ2-3; 12 bases align to TRBD1. CDR1 is KGHSH, CDR2 LQKENI, per germline. Losses at the gene ends were 1 base for V and 6 bases for J; bases not matched to a gene: 2. CDR3 length: 15 amino acids. CDR3: CASSPQGQGADTQYF. The CDR3 DNA sequence: TGTGCCAGCTCACCACAGGGACAGGGGGCGGATACGCAGTATTTT.